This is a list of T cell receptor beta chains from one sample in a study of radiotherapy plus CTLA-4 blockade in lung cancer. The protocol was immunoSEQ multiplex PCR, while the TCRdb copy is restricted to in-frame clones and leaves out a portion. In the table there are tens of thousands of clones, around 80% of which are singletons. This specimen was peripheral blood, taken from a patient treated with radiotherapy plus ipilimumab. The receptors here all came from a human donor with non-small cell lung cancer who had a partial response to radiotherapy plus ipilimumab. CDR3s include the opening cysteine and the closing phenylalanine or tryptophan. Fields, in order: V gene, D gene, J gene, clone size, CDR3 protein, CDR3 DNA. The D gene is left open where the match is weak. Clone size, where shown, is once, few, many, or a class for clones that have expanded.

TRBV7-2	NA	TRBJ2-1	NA	CASSLNPPENNEQFF	TGTGCCAGCAGCTTAAACCCGCCGGAGAACAATGAGCAGTTCTTC
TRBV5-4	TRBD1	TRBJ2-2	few	CASSLTGTGDYTGELFF	TGTGCCAGCAGCTTGACAGGGACAGGGGATTACACCGGGGAGCTGTTTTTT
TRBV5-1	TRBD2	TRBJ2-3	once	CASRSGGGTDTQYF	TGCGCCAGCAGAAGCGGGGGGGGCACAGATACGCAGTATTTT
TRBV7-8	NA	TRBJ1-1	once	CASSPPGLEDTEAFF	TGTGCCAGCAGCCCCCCCGGGTTGGAGGACACTGAAGCTTTCTTT
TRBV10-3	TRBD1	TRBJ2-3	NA	CAISEGDRRTDTQYF	TGTGCCATCAGTGAAGGGGACAGGAGAACAGATACGCAGTATTTT
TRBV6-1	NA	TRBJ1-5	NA	CASSDTTGPWGNQPQHF	TGTGCCAGCAGTGATACTACAGGCCCCTGGGGCAATCAGCCCCAGCATTTT
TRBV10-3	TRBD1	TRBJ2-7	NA	CAISQIGGQDSYEQYF	TGTGCCATCAGTCAAATAGGGGGACAGGACTCCTACGAGCAGTACTTC
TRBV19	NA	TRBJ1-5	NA	CASNRERGQPQHF	TGTGCCAGTAACAGGGAACGGGGTCAGCCCCAGCATTTT
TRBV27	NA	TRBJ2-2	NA	CASSLKPQSFTGELFF	TGTGCCAGCAGTTTAAAACCACAGAGTTTCACCGGGGAGCTGTTTTTT
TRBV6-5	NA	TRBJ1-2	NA	CASSYGRDDYGYTF	TGTGCCAGCAGTTACGGGAGGGACGACTATGGCTACACCTTC
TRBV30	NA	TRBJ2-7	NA	CAWSRFSYEQYF	TGTGCCTGGAGCAGATTCAGCTACGAGCAGTACTTC
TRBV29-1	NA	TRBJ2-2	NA	CSVERTLNTGELFF	TGCAGCGTTGAGAGGACACTTAACACCGGGGAGCTGTTTTTT
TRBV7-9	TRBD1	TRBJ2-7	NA	CASSLERQGAYEQYF	TGTGCCAGCAGCTTAGAGAGACAGGGGGCTTACGAGCAGTACTTC
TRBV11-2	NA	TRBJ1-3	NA	CASSFGISGNTIYF	TGTGCCAGCAGCTTCGGGATCTCTGGAAACACCATATATTTT
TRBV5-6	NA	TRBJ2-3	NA	CASNTGLDTQYF	TGTGCCAGCAACACAGGGCTAGATACGCAGTATTTT
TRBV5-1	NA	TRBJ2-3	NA	CASSLAGGTDTQYF	TGCGCCAGCAGCTTGGCGGGGGGCACAGATACGCAGTATTTT
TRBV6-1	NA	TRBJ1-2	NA	CASSGGGNLYGYTF	TGTGCCAGCAGTGGGGGGGGCAATCTCTATGGCTACACCTTC
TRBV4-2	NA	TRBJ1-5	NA	CASSQDRWGLRQPQHF	TGTGCCAGCAGCCAAGATCGATGGGGGCTTAGGCAGCCCCAGCATTTT
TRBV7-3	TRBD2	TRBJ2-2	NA	CASSSGGMNTGELFF	TGTGCCAGCAGCTCGGGGGGGATGAACACCGGGGAGCTGTTTTTT
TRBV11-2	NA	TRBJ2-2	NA	CASTGRGGELFF	TGTGCCAGCACTGGACGGGGCGGGGAGCTGTTTTTT
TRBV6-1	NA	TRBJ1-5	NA	CASSEGGSYQPQHF	TGTGCCAGCAGTGAAGGAGGGAGCTATCAGCCCCAGCATTTT
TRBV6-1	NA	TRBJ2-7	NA	CASKRSKQSYEQYF	TGTGCCAGCAAGAGGTCGAAGCAAAGCTACGAGCAGTACTTC
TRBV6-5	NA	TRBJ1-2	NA	CASTGDRTLTF	TGTGCCAGCACCGGAGACAGGACGCTCACCTTC
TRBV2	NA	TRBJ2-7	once	CASSEDHQGSYEQYF	TGTGCCAGCAGTGAAGACCATCAGGGGTCTTACGAGCAGTACTTC
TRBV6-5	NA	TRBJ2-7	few	CASTYRESSYEQYF	TGTGCCAGCACCTACAGGGAATCGTCCTACGAGCAGTACTTC
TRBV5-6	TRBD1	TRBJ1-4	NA	CASSRRTGGWEKLFF	TGTGCCAGCAGCCGCCGGACAGGGGGGTGGGAAAAACTGTTTTTT
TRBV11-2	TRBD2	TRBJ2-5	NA	CASSLAKTSGGQETQYF	TGTGCCAGCAGCTTAGCCAAGACTAGCGGGGGCCAAGAGACCCAGTACTTC